Shown below are 22 T cell receptor beta chains from a single sample sequenced in a study of shared clonotypes between healthy human individuals. Method: immunoSEQ multiplex PCR; TCRdb's copy keeps in-frame clones and lacks some. Here the sample spans 450,000 or so clones, roughly three quarters being singletons. Material for sequencing was PBMCs. Every receptor here comes from a woman between 40 and 50 years old in good health. Some clones in this sample may be carry-over from other donors' samples.

The gene calls are TRBV7-2 and TRBJ1-5, with 7 nucleotides matching TRBD1. CDR1 and CDR2 (germline): SGHTA, FQGNSA. The CDR3 length is 17 residues. Unmatched junction bases numbered 7, after V lost 0 bases and J lost 2 bases. CDR3 in amino acids: CASSLAPPTGRNQPQHF. The CDR3 DNA reads as TGTGCCAGCAGCTTAGCCCCACCGACAGGGCGCAATCAGCCCCAGCATTTT.

This CDR3 reads CASSVDFRTSGNPNTGELFF. CDR3 DNA sequence: TGTGCCAGCAGCGTAGATTTCCGGACTAGCGGGAACCCGAACACCGGGGAGCTGTTTTTT. The chain employs TRBV9 and TRBJ2-2, with 12 bases lining up with TRBD2. Looked up from germline, CDR1 is SGDLS and CDR2 is YYNGEE. J was trimmed by 0 bases and V by 0 bases; bases with no gene match: 9. The CDR3 extends over 20 amino acids.

The chain is built from TRBV4-1 and TRBJ2-1; D perhaps matches TRBD2 (6 bases). The CDR3 has 15 amino acids. V lost 1 base and J 3 bases, leaving 10 bases between the germline ends. Germline V lookup: CDR1 MGHRA, CDR2 YSYEKL. CDR3 nucleotide sequence: TGCGCCAGCAGCCAAGTAGGGAGGCACTACAATGAGCAGTTCTTC. It specifies CASSQVGRHYNEQFF.

The chain recombines TRBV5-4 with TRBJ2-1; 15 positions match TRBD2. V was clipped by 4 bases and J by 4 bases; unmatched bases: 9. Per germline, CDR1 SGHNT and CDR2 YYREEE (reference sequence). The CDR3 extends over 18 amino acids. The CDR3 DNA reads TGTGCCAGCAGCAAAGGACTAGCGGGAGGGCCCATGTACAATGAGCAGTTCTTC. This codes for CASSKGLAGGPMYNEQFF.

The genes are TRBV18 and TRBJ2-3, with TRBD2 matching over 12 bases. With V trimmed by 1 base and J by 5 bases, 10 bases remained unmatched. Germline loops: CDR1 KGHSH, CDR2 LQKENI. This CDR3 is built from 18 residues. This CDR3 reads CASSPRSRASGRGDTQYF. Here the CDR3 DNA reads TGTGCCAGCTCACCACGAAGCCGAGCTAGCGGGAGGGGAGATACGCAGTATTTT.

This clone was detected many times. The same CDR3 arises from other DNA sequences in this sample as well. CDR3 residues: CASSQDRGLGADTQYF. The DNA of the CDR3 is TGCGCCAGCAGCCAAGATAGGGGACTAGGCGCAGATACGCAGTATTTT. The chain uses TRBV4-3 and TRBJ2-3; 8 bases are shared with TRBD2. There are 16 residues in the CDR3. The V gene's germline CDR1 is LGHNA and CDR2 YSLEER. The ends lost 0 bases at V and 4 bases at J; junction bases unmatched: 6.

The chain joins TRBV7-2 to TRBJ1-1; D not certain. The V and J ends lost 1 base and 8 bases respectively, with 14 bases between them. Looked up from germline, CDR1 is SGHTA and CDR2 is FQGNSA. The CDR3 consists of 14 residues. This chain's CDR3 is CASSLVPDLAEAFF. CDR3 bases: TGTGCCAGCAGCTTAGTACCGGATCTTGCGGAAGCTTTCTTT. The complete variable domain, with remaining parts taken from reference TRBV7-2 and TRBJ1-1, reads GAGVSQSPSNKVTEKGKDVELRCDPISGHTALYWYRQSLGQGLEFLIYFQGNSAPDKSGLPSDRFSAERTGGSVSTLTIQRTQQEDSAVYLCASSLVPDLAEAFFGQGTRLTVV.

The DNA of the CDR3 is TGTGCCAGCAGCCAAGATTCTAACGGGAGGACCCTCTCCTACGAGCAGTACTTC. Protein sequence: CASSQDSNGRTLSYEQYF. The rearrangement uses TRBV4-2 and TRBJ2-7; TRBD2 matches at 7 bases. The CDR3 length is 18 residues. Germline CDR1 and CDR2: LGHNA and YNFKEQ. With V trimmed by 0 bases and J by 0 bases, 11 bases remained unmatched.

This clone appeared many times. Other DNA sequences in this sample translate to the same CDR3. The chain recombines TRBV7-2 with TRBJ2-5; 7 bases are shared with TRBD1. CDR1 and CDR2 (germline): SGHTA, FQGNSA. With V trimmed by 1 base and J by 5 bases, 10 bases remained unmatched. The CDR3 is 16 residues long. The CDR3: CASSLGSPGGWETQYF. The CDR3 region has the DNA TGTGCCAGCAGCTTAGGTAGTCCAGGGGGATGGGAGACCCAGTACTTC.

The CDR3 nucleotides are TGTGCCAGCAGCCCCCAAAGCACTGAAGCTTTCTTT. It encodes CASSPQSTEAFF. This chain joins TRBV7-9 and TRBJ1-1; no clear D gene. Germline V gene data show CDR1 as SEHNR and CDR2 as FQNEAQ (reference sequence). With 5 bases removed from V and 4 bases from J, the gap between germline ends came to 8 bases. The CDR3 consists of 12 residues.

Comment on this clone: The junction differs from germline at one of its ends, possibly a read error. J is TRBJ2-2 and V is TRBV7-9; no clear D. CDR3 length equals 19 residues. The germline CDR1 and CDR2 sequences are SEHNR and FQNEAQ (reference sequence). The CDR3 nucleotides are TGTGCCAGCAGCTTACTTGGGCTTCCCATAACCGCGAACACCTGGGAACTGTTTTTT. As protein: CASSLLGLPITANTWELFF.

The rearrangement joins TRBV5-4 to TRBJ1-2; 12 bases align to TRBD1. This CDR3 has 17 amino acids. Trimming cost V 4 bases and J 4 bases; bases outside gene matches: 11. Germline V gene sequence: CDR1 SGHNT, CDR2 YYREEE (reference sequence). The CDR3 loop reads CASSPGQGAIVGYGYTF. CDR3 sequence (DNA): TGTGCCAGCAGCCCGGGACAGGGGGCTATAGTAGGCTATGGCTACACCTTC. The full variable domain, with the rest looked up from reference TRBV5-4 and TRBJ1-2, is ETGVTQSPTHLIKTRGQQVTLRCSSQSGHNTVSWYQQALGQGPQFIFQYYREEENGRGNFPPRFSGLQFPNYSSELNVNALELDDSALYLCASSPGQGAIVGYGYTFGSGTRLTVV.

The chain employs TRBV28 and TRBJ2-7; D is uncertain. V lost 3 bases to trimming and J lost 5 bases, with 14 bases between them. Germline-derived CDR1 and CDR2 are MDHEN and SYDVKM. The CDR3 consists of 14 residues. The CDR3 spells CASSFPELTHEQYF. Written as DNA, the CDR3 is TGTGCCAGCAGTTTCCCGGAGCTAACCCACGAGCAGTACTTC.

The rearrangement uses TRBV4-3 and TRBJ2-2; D gene uncertain. The CDR3 loop spans 13 amino acids. Germline assignment: CDR1 LGHNA and CDR2 YSLEER. Trimming pared 4 bases from V and 7 bases from J, leaving 10 bases between. CDR3 sequence (DNA): TGCGCCAGCAGCCCGTCTCTGGACGGGGAGCTGTTTTTT. Its protein product is CASSPSLDGELFF.

The V call is TRBV30, the J call TRBJ2-1; 7 bases align to TRBD1. This CDR3 is built from 13 residues. V lost 5 bases, J lost 6 bases, and 7 bases stayed unmatched. The germline V gene encodes CDR1 GTSNPN and CDR2 SVGIG (reference sequence). CDR3 nucleotide sequence: TGTGCCTGGCGGGACAGTCCCTTCAATGAGCAGTTCTTC. Translating gives CAWRDSPFNEQFF.

A single count supports this clone. V is TRBV9 and J is TRBJ2-1; D is perhaps TRBD2 (6 bases). CDR1 and CDR2 (germline): SGDLS, YYNGEE. V dropped 4 bases and J dropped 8 bases, with 19 bases sitting between them. The CDR3 has 15 amino acids. The CDR3 region is CASSRFPSWGDEQFF. CDR3 DNA: TGTGCCAGCAGCCGATTTCCCAGCTGGGGGGATGAGCAGTTCTTC.

V usage is TRBV15 and J usage is TRBJ1-5, with D hard to call. Trimming shortened V by 1 base and J by 9 bases, and 7 bases separated the two germline ends. The CDR3 contains 12 residues. The V gene's germline CDR1 is LNHNV and CDR2 YYDKDF (reference sequence). This CDR3 reads CATSRALGPQHF. The CDR3 DNA sequence: TGTGCCACCAGCAGAGCACTAGGGCCCCAGCATTTT. The full variable domain, rest sourced from reference TRBV15 and TRBJ1-5, is DAMVIQNPRYQVTQFGKPVTLSCSQTLNHNVMYWYQQKSSQAPKLLFHYYDKDFNNEADTPDNFQSRRPNTSFCFLDIRSPGLGDTAMYLCATSRALGPQHFGDGTRLSIL.

Concerning this clone: The likely explanation is a read error, given a far larger clone one base away. Other nucleotide sequences from this sample produce the same CDR3. The rearrangement links TRBV7-9 to TRBJ1-5, with D hard to call. Germline lookup yields CDR1 SEHNR and CDR2 FQNEAQ (reference sequence). This CDR3 is built from 13 residues. The germline V and J ends were trimmed by 3 bases and 4 bases, with 7 bases remaining between them. The CDR3 loop is CASSFGPNQPQHF. In DNA form, the CDR3 reads TGTGCCAGCAGCTTTGGGCCTAATCAGCCCCAGCATTTT. The full variable domain, completed using reference TRBV7-9 and TRBJ1-5, is DTGVSQNPRHKITKRGQNVTFRCDPISEHNRLYWYRQTLGQGPEFLTYFQNEAQLEKSRLLSDRFSAERPKGSFSTLEIQRTEQGDSAMYLCASSFGPNQPQHFGDGTRLSIL.

The chain couples TRBV29-1 to TRBJ2-7; 7 nucleotides line up with TRBD1. J lost 6 bases, V lost 4 bases, and 9 bases had no gene match. The CDR3 is made up of 13 amino acids. Looked up from germline, CDR1 is SQVTM and CDR2 is ANQGSEA. Here the CDR3 reads CSVGQGVLGEQYF. The DNA for the CDR3 is TGCAGCGTTGGACAGGGAGTATTAGGCGAGCAGTACTTC.

This clone was counted ten times or more. The rearrangement links TRBV28 to TRBJ2-3; 8 bases align to TRBD2. CDR1 MDHEN and CDR2 SYDVKM come from the germline V gene. The CDR3 length is 14 residues. V dropped 7 bases and J dropped 5; count of bases not matched to a gene: 8. CDR3: CASIKAGVLDTQYF. The CDR3 DNA follows: TGTGCCAGCATTAAAGCGGGAGTTCTAGATACGCAGTATTTT.

The chain joins TRBV6-6 to TRBJ1-1, with D unclear. CDR1 is MNHNY, CDR2 SVGAGI, per germline (reference sequence). V dropped 10 bases and J dropped 2 bases, with 11 bases sitting between them. The CDR3 is 12 amino acids. DNA of the CDR3: TGTGCCACAGAGGTTATTAACACTGAAGCTTTCTTT. Protein sequence: CATEVINTEAFF.

The chain carries TRBV5-1 and TRBJ2-5; 10 positions match TRBD2. This CDR3 is 15 amino acids long. Germline V gene data show CDR1 as SGHRS and CDR2 as YFSETQ. Trimming at V came to 5 bases and at J to 5 bases, leaving 9 bases not matched to a gene. The CDR3 DNA is TGCGCCAGCAGGGACCCTAGCGGGAGCCTCGAGACCCAGTACTTC. Translation: CASRDPSGSLETQYF.